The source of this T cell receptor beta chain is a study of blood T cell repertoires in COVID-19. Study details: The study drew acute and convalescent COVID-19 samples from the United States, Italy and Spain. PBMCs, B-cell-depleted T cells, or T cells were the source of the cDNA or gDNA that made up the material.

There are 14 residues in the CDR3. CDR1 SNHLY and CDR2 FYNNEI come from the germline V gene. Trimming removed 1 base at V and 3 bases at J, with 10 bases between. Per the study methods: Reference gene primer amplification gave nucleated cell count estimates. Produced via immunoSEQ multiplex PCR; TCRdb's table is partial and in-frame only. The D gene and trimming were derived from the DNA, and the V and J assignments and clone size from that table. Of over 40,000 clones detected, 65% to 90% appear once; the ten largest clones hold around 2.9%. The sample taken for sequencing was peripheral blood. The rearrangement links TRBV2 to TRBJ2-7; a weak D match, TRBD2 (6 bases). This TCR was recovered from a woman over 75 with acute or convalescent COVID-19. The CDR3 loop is CASSEGTMNYEQYF. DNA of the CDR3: TGTGCCAGCAGTGAAGGGACTATGAACTACGAGCAGTACTTC.